One and the same sample provided the 18 T cell receptor beta chains below, sequenced in a study of Graves' ophthalmopathy and Graves' hyperthyroidism. RNA transcripts provided the template for amplifying TCR beta CDR3 regions. The first-round RT-PCR employed HTBI primers together with the Qiagen OneStep RT-PCR kit. A multiplex PCR was then performed as the second round. TCRdb processed the multiplex PCR reads anew with MiXCR; each CDR3 protein has one entry. The repertoire holds around 600,000 distinct CDR3 sequences, with approximately 39% as singletons. The sample comprised peripheral blood. The source is an adult man with Graves' ophthalmopathy.

This clonotype appeared a few times. The germline gene is not matched at one end of the junction; a read error may be the cause. V gene TRBV10-3 combines with J gene TRBJ2-7, with D unresolved. CDR3 length equals 15 residues. Germline V gene sequence: CDR1 ENHRY, CDR2 SYGVKD. The CDR3 reads CASSYLRPSSYEQYF. CDR3 coding DNA: TGTGCCAGCAGTTACTTGAGGCCGTCATCCTACGAGCAGTACTTC.

The chain carries TRBV5-1 and TRBJ1-2; the D gene is possibly TRBD1 (5 bases). Trimming took off 0 bases at V and 1 base at J, with 16 bases between the two ends. Germline V gene lookup returns CDR1 SGHRS and CDR2 YFSETQ. This CDR3 spans 17 amino acids. The CDR3 here is CASSLVTGLSINYGYTF. The CDR3 DNA follows: TGCGCCAGCAGCTTGGTGACGGGACTGAGCATTAACTATGGCTACACCTTC. Together with reference TRBV5-1 and TRBJ1-2, the CDR3 gives the full variable domain: KAGVTQTPRYLIKTRGQQVTLSCSPISGHRSVSWYQQTPGQGLQFLFEYFSETQRNKGNFPGRFSGRQFSNSRSEMNVSTLELGDSALYLCASSLVTGLSINYGYTFGSGTRLTVV.

Concerning this clonotype: This may be a read error, as it is one base from a much larger clone. The chain joins TRBV2 to TRBJ2-7; 8 bases line up with TRBD2. The length of the CDR3 is 13 residues. Germline loops: CDR1 SNHLY, CDR2 FYNNEI. CDR3: CVSRLALYLEQYF. The CDR3 DNA is TGTGTCAGCCGACTAGCGTTATATCTCGAGCAGTACTTC.

The chain joins TRBV2 to TRBJ1-1; D is possibly TRBD1 (6 bases). CDR1 and CDR2 (germline): SNHLY, FYNNEI. CDR3 size: 13 residues. V lost 6 bases to trimming and J lost 4 bases, with 12 bases between them. The CDR3 protein is CASRRGAFTEAFF. CDR3 nucleotide sequence: TGTGCCAGCAGACGGGGGGCCTTCACTGAAGCTTTCTTT.

The J gene is TRBJ1-2, the V gene TRBV10-2; 7 bases agree with TRBD1. The CDR3 runs to 13 residues. CDR1 WSHSY and CDR2 SAAADI come from the germline V gene. J was trimmed by 12 bases and V by 6 bases; bases with no gene match: 13. The CDR3 DNA reads as TGCGCCAGCAGCGGAGAGGGGGCAAGGGGAAACACCTTC. Protein: CASSGEGARGNTF.

In this sample, this clonotype turned up a few times. V and J are TRBV7-2 and TRBJ2-7; either TRBD1 or TRBD2 may supply D (5 bases each). Germline V CDR1 and CDR2: SGHTA, FQGNSA. Trimming left V 3 bases short and J 5 bases short, with 11 bases between. The length of the CDR3 is 13 residues. CDR3 sequence reads: CASSLTGTHEQYF. The CDR3 DNA sequence: TGTGCCAGCAGCTTGACTGGGACCCACGAGCAGTACTTC.

This clonotype has a count of ten or more. The J gene is TRBJ1-3, the V gene TRBV10-3; tentatively, D is TRBD1 (5 bases). The length of the CDR3 is 16 residues. The germline V gene encodes CDR1 ENHRY and CDR2 SYGVKD. The V gene lost 10 bases and the J gene lost 4 bases, with 23 bases spanning the gap. The CDR3 sequence: CASSRTTANPGNTIYF. The DNA for the CDR3 is TGTGCCAGCAGCCGGACGACAGCAAACCCCGGAAACACCATATATTTT.

There are many counts of this clonotype. The V gene is TRBV24-1, the J gene TRBJ1-5, with D possibly being TRBD1 (6 bases). This CDR3 has 15 residues. Trimming removed 3 bases at V and 3 bases at J, with 11 bases between. Germline lookup yields CDR1 KGHDR and CDR2 SFDVKD. In DNA, the CDR3 is TGTGCCACCAGTGATAGTTCAGGGGTCAATCAGCCCCAGCATTTT. Encoded protein: CATSDSSGVNQPQHF.

The chain employs TRBV20-1 and TRBJ1-4; TRBD1 matches at 7 bases. This CDR3 contains 14 residues. Germline-derived CDR1 and CDR2 are DFQATT and SNEGSKA (reference sequence). Trimming took 3 bases from V and 8 from J; bases not matched to a gene: 9. The CDR3 loop reads CSASSRGGGEKLFF. CDR3 DNA: TGCAGTGCTAGCTCCAGGGGGGGAGGCGAAAAACTGTTTTTT.

This clonotype was recorded many times. CDR3 in amino acids: CASTDRGVGYTF. In DNA form, the CDR3 reads TGTGCCAGTACAGACAGGGGTGTTGGCTACACCTTC. The chain uses TRBV19 and TRBJ1-2; 8 bases fit TRBD1. Germline lookup yields CDR1 LNHDA and CDR2 SQIVND (reference sequence). V shed 7 bases and J 7 bases; nucleotides not matched to a gene: 5. This CDR3 has 12 residues.

This clonotype has at least ten counts. The rearrangement links TRBV7-2 to TRBJ1-3, with D uncertain. The germline V gene has CDR1 SGHTA and CDR2 FQGNSA. The CDR3 runs 12 residues. The V end was cut by 5 bases, the J end by 4 bases, with 6 bases between. CDR3 DNA: TGTGCCAGCAGCCGCCAGGGAAACACCATATATTTT. Its protein product is CASSRQGNTIYF. The entire variable domain, with the rest obtained from reference TRBV7-2 and TRBJ1-3, is as follows: GAGVSQSPSNKVTEKGKDVELRCDPISGHTALYWYRQSLGQGLEFLIYFQGNSAPDKSGLPSDRFSAERTGGSVSTLTIQRTQQEDSAVYLCASSRQGNTIYFGEGSWLTVV.

The CDR3: CSATAGEQYF. The CDR3 DNA follows: TGCAGCGCCACGGCCGGGGAGCAGTACTTC. The chain employs TRBV29-1 and TRBJ2-7; no firm D call. The CDR3 consists of 10 residues. Per germline, CDR1 SQVTM and CDR2 ANQGSEA. Trimming shortened V by 7 bases and J by 7 bases, and 11 bases separated the two germline ends.

This clonotype was seen a few times. The chain recombines TRBV7-8 with TRBJ2-2; 8 positions agree with TRBD1. CDR1 is SGHVS, CDR2 FQNEAQ, per germline. V lost 2 bases, J lost 4 bases, and 6 bases stayed unmatched. The CDR3 runs 16 residues. The CDR3 region is CASSLRGQEITGELFF. The CDR3 DNA sequence: TGTGCCAGCAGCTTACGGGGACAGGAGATCACCGGGGAGCTGTTTTTT.

The table lists this clonotype with many counts. V usage is TRBV19 and J usage is TRBJ2-7; D call uncertain. Germline CDR1 and CDR2: LNHDA and SQIVND (reference sequence). The CDR3 totals 14 residues. Trimming removed 3 bases at V and 3 bases at J, with 12 bases between. DNA for the CDR3: TGTGCCAGTAGTATGGGTAGGGTTGGCTACGAGCAGTACTTC. It specifies CASSMGRVGYEQYF.

This clonotype was seen many times. The CDR3 region has the DNA TGCAGTGCTAGGGACCGTACGGGGGAGACCCAGTACTTC. Protein product: CSARDRTGETQYF. The rearrangement links TRBV20-1 to TRBJ2-5; perhaps TRBD2 as D (5 bases). Germline CDR1 is DFQATT and CDR2 is SNEGSKA (reference sequence). This CDR3 comprises 13 residues. Between the trimmed V and J ends, which lost 3 bases and 5 bases, there was a span of 13 bases.

On this clonotype: At one end the junction does not follow the germline gene, possibly because of a read error. The chain is built from TRBV10-3 and TRBJ2-5, with TRBD1 matching over 9 bases. The CDR3 has 16 residues. Germline loops: CDR1 ENHRY, CDR2 SYGVKD. CDR3 residues: CASSWDRDGAGETQYF. CDR3 in DNA: TGTGCCAGCAGTTGGGACAGGGATGGTGCGGGAGAGACCCAGTACTTC.

The chain links TRBV9 to TRBJ2-5; D possibly matches TRBD1 or TRBD2 (7 bases each). Per germline, CDR1 SGDLS and CDR2 YYNGEE. This CDR3 comprises 16 residues. The V gene lost 7 bases and the J gene lost 6 bases, with 25 bases spanning the gap. CDR3: CASSAQGVGGGKTQYF. In DNA, the CDR3 is TGTGCCAGCTCAGCCCAGGGGGTGGGGGGGGGGAAGACCCAGTACTTC.

A word on this clonotype: This clone may be a read error of a much larger clone one base away. The chain has TRBV10-3 and TRBJ2-7, with 7 bases that match TRBD1. Germline CDR1 ENHRY, CDR2 SYGVKD. This CDR3 is 11 amino acids long. CDR3 in DNA: TGTACCAGCCACGCAGGGGGCGAGCAGTACTTC. Translation: CTSHAGGEQYF.